Included here is one T cell receptor (beta chain) sequence, with context. Its antigen is not identified. The time point denotes: week 47, end of study. In every dose of vaccine, 300 ug of mutant IDH1 20-mer peptide was given alongside topical imiquimod. These data belong to a study of a mutant IDH1 vaccine in newly diagnosed glioma. Germline CDR1 and CDR2: SGDLS and YYNGEE. V lost 0 bases and J lost 6, with 13 bases in between. CDR3 length: 15 amino acids. TCRdb's copy holds only in-frame clones and misses some; the assay was immunoSEQ multiplex PCR. The sample records about 50,000 clones, 75% being singletons.

This sample comprised PBMCs, obtained from a glioma patient whose treatment included an IDH1 peptide vaccine. This clonotype originated in a man in his fifties or sixties with glioma. The rearrangement uses TRBV9 and TRBJ2-1; D perhaps matches TRBD2 (6 bases). The CDR3 loop reads CASSVGSYGGNEQFF. In DNA form, the CDR3 reads TGTGCCAGCAGCGTAGGGAGTTACGGGGGCAATGAGCAGTTCTTC.